Listed below are T cell receptor beta chains from one sample, sequenced in a study of CD8 T cells in ankylosing spondylitis. TCRdb ran MiXCR on the 5' RACE reads and lists one entry per CDR3 protein. The data hold hundreds of thousands of distinct CDR3 sequences, with less than 10% observed a single time. Sample: blood, either unsorted or a sorted T cell fraction (not recorded which). Receptor source: a male donor with ankylosing spondylitis or in good health (not recorded which). CDR3s include the opening cysteine and the closing phenylalanine or tryptophan. Each record gives: clone size, V gene, J gene, D gene, CDR3 protein, CDR3 DNA. D genes are given only for firm matches. Some rows have no size entry. The others give once, few or many, or a class for an expanded clone.

many	TRBV6-1	TRBJ2-3	.	CASSPHSGDTQYF	TGTGCCAGCAGTCCCCATAGTGGGGATACGCAGTATTTT
many	TRBV3-1	TRBJ1-1	.	CASSQDMSGGFDTEAFF	TGTGCCAGCAGCCAAGATATGAGCGGAGGGTTTGATACTGAAGCTTTCTTT
.	TRBV12-3/TRBV12-4	TRBJ2-5	TRBD2	CASSLTVRRGGRETQYF	TGTGCCAGCAGTTTAACTGTCCGGCGGGGGGGCCGCGAGACCCAGTACTTC
many	TRBV12-3/TRBV12-4	TRBJ2-7	.	CASSATGYSKGEQYF	TGTGCCAGCAGTGCGACAGGTTACTCCAAGGGCGAGCAGTACTTC
few	TRBV9	TRBJ2-1	TRBD2	CASSVPSGSGNEQFF	TGTGCCAGCAGCGTACCTAGCGGGAGTGGCAATGAGCAGTTCTTC
many	TRBV7-3	TRBJ2-2	.	CASSSRSGGELFF	TGTGCCAGCAGCTCCCGTAGCGGCGGGGAGCTGTTTTTT
many	TRBV20-1	TRBJ1-1	.	CSARAIGLDTEAFF	TGCAGTGCTAGAGCTATCGGGCTGGACACTGAAGCTTTCTTT
many	TRBV20-1	TRBJ2-5	.	CSAFRRGKRETQYF	TGCAGTGCTTTCCGCCGCGGGAAGAGAGAGACCCAGTACTTC
.	TRBV20-1	TRBJ2-5	.	CSASYSTNQETQYF	TGCAGTGCTAGTTACTCGACTAACCAAGAGACCCAGTACTTC
many	TRBV14	TRBJ1-6	.	CASSQSFVSPLHF	TGTGCCAGCAGCCAGAGCTTTGTTTCACCCCTCCACTTT
.	TRBV30	TRBJ1-2	TRBD1	CAWRSGTGGENDYGYTF	TGTGCCTGGAGGTCCGGGACAGGGGGCGAAAACGACTATGGCTACACCTTC
many	TRBV20-1	TRBJ2-2	.	CSATPHADTGELFF	TGCAGTGCTACCCCCCACGCCGACACCGGGGAGCTGTTTTTT
few	TRBV19	TRBJ1-2	.	CASSIGQGYGYTF	TGTGCCAGTAGTATAGGCCAGGGCTATGGCTACACCTTC
few	TRBV15	TRBJ2-3	.	CATSRVRQQRTDTQYF	TGTGCCACCAGCAGAGTTCGGCAGCAACGAACAGATACGCAGTATTTT
many	TRBV12-3/TRBV12-4	TRBJ2-1	TRBD1	CASSFHHRGPYNEQFF	TGTGCCAGCAGTTTCCACCACAGGGGGCCCTACAATGAGCAGTTCTTC
few	TRBV11-2	TRBJ1-1	TRBD1	CASSSQGAGGAFF	TGTGCCAGCAGCTCCCAAGGGGCAGGGGGTGCTTTCTTT
.	TRBV7-2	TRBJ2-7	TRBD2	CASSLGGWDYEQYF	TGTGCCAGCAGCTTGGGAGGGTGGGACTACGAGCAGTACTTC
many	TRBV20-1	TRBJ2-7	.	CSAREKTISYEQYF	TGCAGTGCTAGAGAAAAAACTATTTCCTACGAGCAGTACTTC
many	TRBV20-1	TRBJ1-1	.	CSARTKNTEAFF	TGCAGTGCCAGGACAAAGAACACTGAAGCTTTCTTT
many	TRBV10-3	TRBJ1-1	.	CAISDPQMPGGTEAFF	TGTGCCATCAGTGATCCACAGATGCCTGGGGGCACTGAAGCTTTCTTT
many	TRBV9	TRBJ2-3	TRBD2	CASSRKAGGTDTQYF	TGTGCCAGCAGCCGAAAGGCGGGGGGCACAGATACGCAGTATTTT
few	TRBV11-2	TRBJ2-1	TRBD2	CASRQAGGRDYNEQFF	TGTGCCAGCAGACAGGCGGGCGGGAGGGACTACAATGAGCAGTTCTTC
.	TRBV15	TRBJ2-1	TRBD1	CATSRDRGWNERFF	TGTGCCACCAGCAGGGACAGGGGATGGAATGAGCGGTTCTTC
many	TRBV9	TRBJ2-7	.	CASSVMEGREQYF	TGTGCCAGCAGCGTAATGGAGGGTCGCGAGCAGTACTTC
many	TRBV5-6	TRBJ1-1	.	CASSEGIGNTEAFF	TGTGCCAGCAGCGAGGGGATAGGGAACACTGAAGCTTTCTTT
many	TRBV20-1	TRBJ1-1	.	CSATPGQVGEAFF	TGCAGTGCTACGCCTGGACAAGTGGGTGAAGCTTTCTTT
many	TRBV12-3/TRBV12-4	TRBJ1-4	.	CASSINEKLFF	TGTGCCAGCAGCATAAATGAAAAACTGTTTTTT
many	TRBV7-2	TRBJ2-7	TRBD1	CASSLGGQEIYEQYF	TGTGCCAGCAGCTTGGGTGGACAGGAGATATACGAGCAGTACTTC
many	TRBV7-2	TRBJ2-3	TRBD2	CASSFTSDSTDTQYF	TGTGCCAGCAGCTTTACTAGCGATAGCACAGATACGCAGTATTTT
many	TRBV12-3/TRBV12-4	TRBJ1-5	.	CASSPNVYSNQPQHF	TGTGCCAGCAGTCCGAATGTGTATAGCAATCAGCCCCAGCATTTT
many	TRBV6-5	TRBJ2-2	.	CASSSPGEANTGELFF	TGTGCCAGCAGTTCCCCGGGAGAGGCGAACACCGGGGAGCTGTTTTTT
.	TRBV20-1	TRBJ1-2	.	CSARQDLDYGYTF	TGCAGTGCTAGACAGGATCTTGACTATGGCTACACCTTC
many	TRBV16	TRBJ1-2	.	CASSQWRDTSYGYTF	TGTGCCAGCAGCCAATGGCGGGACACCTCCTATGGCTACACCTTC
few	TRBV15	TRBJ1-2	TRBD1	CATSRDGTGDGYTF	TGTGCCACCAGCAGAGATGGGACAGGGGATGGCTACACCTTC
many	TRBV12-3/TRBV12-4	TRBJ1-1	.	CASSLTENTEAFF	TGTGCCAGCAGTTTAACAGAGAACACTGAAGCTTTCTTT
.	TRBV5-1	TRBJ2-5	TRBD2	CASSLAVAGDLQETQYF	TGCGCCAGCAGCTTGGCGGTAGCGGGGGACCTCCAAGAGACCCAGTACTTC
many	TRBV5-1	TRBJ1-2	.	CASSNRREYGYTF	TGCGCCAGCAGCAACAGGCGGGAATATGGCTACACCTTC
many	TRBV14	TRBJ2-1	.	CASSQVPQGTNEQFF	TGTGCCAGCAGCCAAGTCCCACAGGGCACGAATGAGCAGTTCTTC
many	TRBV7-9	TRBJ2-5	.	CASSLFALGLETQYF	TGTGCCAGCAGCTTATTCGCCCTGGGATTGGAGACCCAGTACTTC
many	TRBV20-1	TRBJ2-5	.	CSARDQPRRYQETQYF	TGCAGTGCTAGAGATCAGCCACGACGATACCAAGAGACCCAGTACTTC
many	TRBV5-1	TRBJ1-4	.	CASSLFPTATNEKLFF	TGCGCCAGCAGCCTTTTCCCGACTGCAACTAATGAAAAACTGTTTTTT
many	TRBV5-5	TRBJ1-4	TRBD1	CASSPGQGGSEKLFF	TGTGCCAGCAGCCCGGGACAGGGCGGAAGTGAAAAACTGTTTTTT
many	TRBV18	TRBJ2-7	.	CASSPSGPAPGSVQYF	TGTGCCAGCTCACCTTCGGGACCCGCGCCGGGGAGTGTTCAGTACTTC
.	TRBV20-1	TRBJ2-7	TRBD2	CSATGGALPYEQYF	TGCAGTGCAACCGGGGGGGCACTCCCCTACGAGCAGTACTTC
few	TRBV20-1	TRBJ1-4	.	CSASQQGYEKLFF	TGCAGTGCTAGCCAGCAGGGCTATGAAAAACTGTTTTTT
few	TRBV12-3/TRBV12-4	TRBJ1-1	.	CASSPGRLEAFF	TGTGCCAGCAGTCCGGGGCGGCTTGAAGCTTTCTTT
many	TRBV28	TRBJ2-7	.	CASSLKYEQYF	TGTGCCAGCAGTTTAAAATACGAGCAGTACTTC
.	TRBV3-1	TRBJ1-2	.	CASSQGPGDYGYTF	TGTGCCAGCAGCCAGGGGCCGGGAGACTATGGCTACACCTTC
.	TRBV20-1	TRBJ2-1	.	CSAFKGTANRDEQFF	TGCAGTGCTTTTAAGGGGACGGCGAACCGGGATGAGCAGTTCTTC